This T cell receptor beta chain was identified during a study of T-cell reconstitution after alpha-beta-depleted transplantation in children. CDR3 length: 15 residues. Per the germline V gene, CDR1 is MNHEY and CDR2 is SMNVEV (reference sequence). The V end lost 0 bases, the J end lost 1 base, and 9 bases lay between the germline ends. Unique molecular identifiers featured in how the TCRbeta library was prepared. TCRdb analysed the PCR reads with MiXCR anew, one entry per CDR3 protein. Here the sample spans 350,000 to 450,000 distinct CDR3 sequences, 13% being singletons. This clonotype has ten or more counts.

Source: PBMCs, taken from the stem cell graft. The chain carries TRBV27 and TRBJ1-1; D not certain. The receptor comes from a human donor who donated a stem cell graft to a child with Fanconi anemia. Here the CDR3 reads CASSLSQSANTEAFF. As DNA, the CDR3 is TGTGCCAGCAGTTTATCCCAGTCTGCGAACACTGAAGCTTTCTTT.